This TCR beta chain was captured by sequencing in a study of blood T cell repertoires in COVID-19. Assay used: immunoSEQ multiplex PCR; TCRdb lists only in-frame clones, some missing. The repertoire consists of hundreds of thousands of clones, with almost 85% occurring once and the leading ten covering under 2%. Trimming stripped 5 bases from V and 0 bases from J, with 8 bases between. This CDR3 region has 14 residues. The germline gives CDR1 SGHVS, CDR2 FNYEAQ. This sequence was found in a woman older than 75 with acute or convalescent COVID-19. Sample: peripheral blood. The V gene is TRBV7-6, the J gene TRBJ1-3, with D unresolved. The DNA of the CDR3 is TGTGCCAGCAGCCGGGTGTCCTCTGGAAACACCATATATTTT. Amino acids: CASSRVSSGNTIYF.